The 21 T cell receptor beta chains in this list originate from one sample, sequenced in a study of somatic mutations in cytotoxic T cells in rheumatoid arthritis. Generated by immunoSEQ multiplex PCR, the TCRdb table keeps only in-frame clones and is missing some. The sample shows under 30,000 clones, over 65% of them seen only once. Sequenced: CD8+ T cells sorted from blood. Receptor source: a young woman in good health.

This clone was detected a few times. The genes are TRBV27 and TRBJ1-1; D is unclear. The CDR3 has 13 amino acids. The germline V gene has CDR1 MNHEY and CDR2 SMNVEV (reference sequence). With 3 bases removed from V and 0 bases from J, the gap between germline ends came to 5 bases. The CDR3 here is CASSLSVNTEAFF. The CDR3 nucleotides are TGTGCCAGCAGTTTGTCCGTGAACACTGAAGCTTTCTTT.

The chain employs TRBV19 and TRBJ1-1; D is unresolved. This CDR3 region has 13 residues. Germline CDR1 reads LNHDA; CDR2 reads SQIVND (reference sequence). V gave up 6 bases and J gave up 4 bases, with 12 bases separating them. The chain's CDR3 is CASRLGAGTEAFF. The CDR3 nucleotides read TGTGCCAGTAGGCTCGGTGCTGGCACTGAAGCTTTCTTT.

This clone was seen once. V is TRBV25-1 and J is TRBJ2-6; D remains ambiguous. CDR1 MGHDK and CDR2 SYGVNS come from the germline V gene. V was pared by 6 bases and J by 0 bases, with 15 bases between. The CDR3 is 17 residues long. CDR3 residues: CASSGRSGLSGANVLTF. CDR3 bases: TGTGCCAGCAGCGGCCGGTCGGGCCTCTCTGGGGCCAACGTCCTGACTTTC.

J is TRBJ1-6 and V is TRBV21-1. TRBV21-1 is noted as a pseudogene. The CDR3 has 14 residues. The CDR3 protein is CASSNGGGNSPLHF. The CDR3 region has the DNA TGTGCCAGCAGCAATGGGGGGGGGAATTCACCCCTCCACTTT.

The chain uses TRBV6-1 and TRBJ2-7; D gene ambiguous. Germline assignment: CDR1 MNHNS and CDR2 SASEGT. Trimming pared 5 bases from V and 0 bases from J, leaving 11 bases between. The CDR3 loop spans 14 amino acids. The CDR3 bases are TGTGCCAGCAGTAGCGACGGCAGCTCCTACGAGCAGTACTTC. Its protein product is CASSSDGSSYEQYF.

This clone was seen just once. This chain connects TRBV4-1 to TRBJ2-1, with 7 bases identical to TRBD2. Germline V gene data show CDR1 as MGHRA and CDR2 as YSYEKL. After removal of 0 bases from V and 12 bases from J, the junction contained 8 bases not matched to a gene. This CDR3 spans 14 amino acids. The CDR3 nucleotides read TGCGCCAGCAGCCAAGAAGATTGGGACTACAGGCAGTTCTTC. Translation gives CASSQEDWDYRQFF.

The chain joins TRBV5-1 to TRBJ1-3; unclear D gene. The CDR3 length is 14 residues. V was cut by 3 bases and J by 0 bases, with 7 bases left in between. The germline V gene encodes CDR1 SGHRS and CDR2 YFSETQ. The chain's CDR3 is CASSSTSSGNTIYF. In DNA, the CDR3 is TGCGCCAGCAGCTCGACCTCCTCTGGAAACACCATATATTTT.

The rearrangement links TRBV2 to TRBJ2-7, with unresolved D. This CDR3 region has 13 residues. With 1 base removed from V and 0 bases from J, the gap between germline ends came to 4 bases. Per germline, CDR1 SNHLY and CDR2 FYNNEI. CDR3 in amino acids: CASSEVHSYEQYF. For the CDR3, the DNA is TGTGCCAGCAGTGAAGTGCACTCCTACGAGCAGTACTTC.

The chain couples TRBV2 to TRBJ2-5; 12 bases fit TRBD1. After removal of 8 bases from V and 3 bases from J, the junction contained 1 base not matched to a gene. The CDR3 extends over 13 amino acids. CDR1 is SNHLY and CDR2 is FYNNEI in the germline V gene. The CDR3 DNA reads as TGTGCCAGCGGGACAGGGGGCGAAGAGACCCAGTACTTC. Its protein product is CASGTGGEETQYF.

This sequence joins TRBV2 and TRBJ1-2; TRBD1 aligns across 7 bases. V lost 1 base to trimming and J lost 7 bases; unmatched junction nucleotides: 12. This CDR3 comprises 16 residues. Germline CDR1 reads SNHLY; CDR2 reads FYNNEI. This chain's CDR3 is CASSEGLGGASGGYTF. Here the CDR3 DNA reads TGTGCCAGCAGTGAAGGTTTAGGGGGCGCAAGTGGTGGCTACACCTTC.

The chain has TRBV28 and TRBJ2-2; no reliable D call. Trimming left V 2 bases short and J 2 bases short, with 6 bases between. Per germline, CDR1 MDHEN and CDR2 SYDVKM. This CDR3 contains 14 residues. The CDR3 DNA reads TGTGCCAGCAGTTTAGGTAGAAACACCGGGGAGCTGTTTTTT. The encoded protein is CASSLGRNTGELFF.

The chain carries TRBV5-6 and TRBJ2-5, with 7 bases that match TRBD1. The CDR3 is made up of 16 amino acids. Germline V gives CDR1 SGHDT, CDR2 YYEEEE. Losses at the gene ends were 2 bases for V and 4 bases for J; bases not matched to a gene: 11. The chain's CDR3 is CASSFREGQFGETQYF. Written as DNA, the CDR3 is TGTGCCAGCAGCTTCCGCGAGGGACAGTTCGGAGAGACCCAGTACTTC.

The chain recombines TRBV6-1 with TRBJ2-1; D call uncertain. The CDR3 runs 15 residues. Germline CDR1 is MNHNS and CDR2 is SASEGT. Trimming left V 1 base short and J 0 bases short, with 7 bases between. This chain's CDR3 is CASSEVESSYNEQFF. In DNA form, the CDR3 reads TGTGCCAGCAGTGAAGTCGAGTCCTCCTACAATGAGCAGTTCTTC.

This clone occurred once. V usage is TRBV27 and J usage is TRBJ1-1, with D possibly being TRBD1 (5 bases). Trimming removed 1 base from V and 1 base from J, with 7 bases in between. The CDR3 loop spans 14 amino acids. Germline V gene lookup returns CDR1 MNHEY and CDR2 SMNVEV (reference sequence). CDR3 in DNA: TGTGCCAGCAGTTTATTGGGGGGGAACACTGAAGCTTTCTTT. Translating it yields CASSLLGGNTEAFF.

The gene calls are TRBV6-5 and TRBJ1-2, with 9 bases fitting TRBD1. V was pared by 7 bases and J by 6 bases, with 12 bases of the junction left unmatched. The germline CDR1 and CDR2 sequences are MNHEY and SVGAGI. This CDR3 comprises 15 residues. The CDR3 here is CASNSRTGGWHGYTF. Written as DNA, the CDR3 is TGTGCCAGCAACTCAAGAACAGGGGGCTGGCATGGCTACACCTTC.

The chain combines TRBV6-5 with TRBJ1-1; 9 bases agree with TRBD1. CDR1 is MNHEY, CDR2 SVGAGI, per germline. V was clipped by 5 bases and J by 1 base; unmatched bases: 5. CDR3 size: 15 residues. The CDR3 nucleotides are TGTGCCAGCAGTCCCAAACAGGGGGCGAACACTGAAGCTTTCTTT. This gives the protein CASSPKQGANTEAFF.

This chain connects TRBV27 to TRBJ2-3, with D tentatively TRBD1 (6 bases). The CDR3 runs to 15 residues. Per the germline V gene, CDR1 is MNHEY and CDR2 is SMNVEV (reference sequence). V was shortened by 7 bases and J by 6 bases, with 20 bases between the two germline ends. The CDR3 sequence is CASTPPGTRLDTQYF. The CDR3 DNA follows: TGTGCCAGCACCCCCCCCGGGACAAGGTTGGATACGCAGTATTTT.

The gene calls are TRBV5-4 and TRBJ1-2; D is perhaps TRBD1 (5 bases). Looked up from germline, CDR1 is SGHNT and CDR2 is YYREEE (reference sequence). CDR3 size: 13 residues. V lost 1 base and J lost 8, with 12 bases in between. The CDR3 nucleotides read TGTGCCAGCAGCTTGTTCGGGGGAAGCGGCTACACCTTC. It encodes CASSLFGGSGYTF.

This chain connects TRBV28 to TRBJ1-5; D gene ambiguous. CDR1 is MDHEN, CDR2 SYDVKM, per germline. The CDR3 length is 11 residues. The V end was cut by 4 bases, the J end by 9 bases, with 7 bases between. The CDR3 is CASSWPGPQHF. The CDR3 DNA is TGTGCCAGCAGTTGGCCGGGGCCCCAGCATTTT.

Notes on this clone: This same CDR3 is encoded by further DNA sequences in the sample. The J gene is TRBJ1-5, the V gene TRBV2; 12 bases are a match to TRBD1. CDR1 is SNHLY and CDR2 is FYNNEI in the germline V gene. The CDR3 is 15 amino acids. With V trimmed by 7 bases and J by 1 base, 2 bases remained unmatched. In DNA form, the CDR3 reads TGTGCCAGCATTGGGACAGGGGGCAGCAATCAGCCCCAGCATTTT. This gives the protein CASIGTGGSNQPQHF.

The chain carries TRBV7-9 and TRBJ1-1; TRBD1 might be the D (5 bases). Germline V gene sequence: CDR1 SEHNR, CDR2 FQNEAQ (reference sequence). The CDR3 extends over 13 amino acids. V shed 4 bases and J shed 3 bases, with 9 bases lying between them. Written as DNA, the CDR3 is TGTGCCAGCAGCTGGGACGCTTACACTGAAGCTTTCTTT. Translation gives CASSWDAYTEAFF.